Sequencing of this T cell receptor (beta chain) was carried out in a study of shared clonotypes between healthy human individuals. Whole-study context: For every donor, three CD4 naive, three CD4 memory, two CD8 naive and one CD8 memory plates were used. Study-level points and caveats: Memory subsets generally showed smaller estimated richness than naive subsets did.

The authors split each subset's genomic DNA evenly across several immunoSEQ plates. Each replicate PCR on the sorted subsets used roughly 210 ng DNA (around 30,000 T cell genomes). Generated by immunoSEQ multiplex PCR, the TCRdb table keeps only in-frame clones and is missing some. The data contain millions of clones, roughly 96% of them singletons. Worth noting for this clone: Its specificity is unknown.

The CDR3 loop spans 16 amino acids. The germline CDR1 and CDR2 sequences are MGHRA and YSYEKL. V was cut by 0 bases and J by 0 bases, with 8 bases left in between. The chain is built from TRBV4-1 and TRBJ2-2, with D tentatively TRBD2 (5 bases). The receptor comes from a man between 18 and 35 years old in good health. Sequenced input: naive CD4+ T cells sorted from blood. Subset noted: CD45RA+ positively selected. The CDR3 here is CASSQERAPNTGELFF. Here the CDR3 DNA reads TGCGCCAGCAGCCAAGAGCGGGCCCCGAACACCGGGGAGCTGTTTTTT.